This T cell receptor (beta chain) derives from a study of cytomegalovirus exposure and HLA in healthy donors. The repertoire was sequenced with immunoSEQ multiplex PCR; TCRdb's copy has only in-frame clones and lacks some. Among fewer than 250,000 clones listed, roughly 82% were seen once. A remark on this clone: What it binds is not known.

Germline V gene lookup returns CDR1 SGHRS and CDR2 YFSETQ. The V end was cut by 4 bases, the J end by 1 base, with 8 bases between. The CDR3 sequence is 14 residues long. General study findings and limits: Under in vitro conditions, three CMV-associated chains were confirmed as specific for CMV antigens. Reportedly, diagnosis of cytomegalovirus status by the classifier showed high specificity and sensitivity. There were about 160 TCR beta chains listed as cytomegalovirus-associated.

Sequenced sample: PBMCs. This TCR was recovered from a woman aged 18-29 years in good health and CMV-seronegative. The J gene is TRBJ2-2, the V gene TRBV5-1; a weak D match, TRBD2 (5 bases). As DNA, the CDR3 is TGCGCCAGCAGCCCCACTAGGAACACCGGGGAGCTGTTTTTT. This gives the protein CASSPTRNTGELFF.